The clone carrying this TCR beta chain is medium-sized in the sample. Its specificity is unknown. Sequencing used immunoSEQ multiplex PCR; TCRdb keeps in-frame clones, though not all of them. The sample includes some 16,000 clones, around 77% of them seen just once. In germline, CDR1 is KGHSH, CDR2 LQKENI. V shed 1 base, J shed 6 bases, and the junction held 5 bases outside the gene matches. This CDR3 is built from 15 residues. This sample is part of a study of CD4 T cells in relation to SARS-CoV-2 and coronaviruses. Before the COVID-19 pandemic, during about 2011-2019, CD4+ T cells were taken from unexposed donors. CD4+ T cells were isolated from the cells after around 11 days of culture.

This receptor was obtained from a human donor in good health. The rearrangement links TRBV18 to TRBJ1-2, with 10 bases matching TRBD1. The material sequenced was CD4+ T cells from PBMCs, cultured in vitro. The chain's CDR3 is CASSPRGGQGDGYTF. DNA for the CDR3: TGTGCCAGCTCACCACGCGGTGGACAGGGGGATGGCTACACCTTC.